Following are 25 T cell receptor beta chains from one sample sequenced in a study of a mutant IDH1 vaccine in newly diagnosed glioma. Time point denoted: week 23, last vaccination. Vaccine doses each comprised 300 ug of mutant IDH1 20-mer peptide, with topical imiquimod. Their target antigens are unknown. Only in-frame clones appear in the TCRdb table, and some are missing; sequencing was by immunoSEQ multiplex PCR. The data contain approximately 39,000 clones, 80% to 90% of them singletons. The material was PBMCs, obtained from a glioma patient whose treatment included an IDH1 peptide vaccine. The source of these receptors is a man aged 35 to 55 with glioma.

The CDR3 sequence is CASSISTGSTEAFF. The CDR3, as DNA: TGTGCCAGTAGTATTTCGACAGGGTCTACTGAAGCTTTCTTT. The genes are TRBV19 and TRBJ1-1, with 7 bases identical to TRBD1. From germline, CDR1 is LNHDA and CDR2 SQIVND (reference sequence). The CDR3 runs to 14 residues. V trimming: 3 bases; J trimming: 5 bases; junction bases outside the gene matches: 6.

This chain connects TRBV27 to TRBJ1-2; the D is unclear. The germline V gene has CDR1 MNHEY and CDR2 SMNVEV (reference sequence). The CDR3 totals 15 residues. V was cut by 0 bases and J by 7 bases, with 15 bases left in between. The CDR3 nucleotides are TGTGCCAGCAGTTTATCGGACGGCGCCCGGCTTGGCTACACCTTC. It codes for CASSLSDGARLGYTF.

In DNA form, the CDR3 reads TGCGCCAGCAGTGACCCTAAAGGACAGGGGAATCAGCCCCAGCATTTT. Its translation is CASSDPKGQGNQPQHF. The gene calls are TRBV10-2 and TRBJ1-5; TRBD1 aligns across 9 bases. With 3 bases clipped from V and 4 bases from J, the junction kept 7 bases outside the gene matches. The CDR3 is 16 amino acids. From germline, CDR1 is WSHSY and CDR2 SAAADI.

This clone showed up just a few times. The chain carries TRBV19 and TRBJ1-4; weak D call: TRBD1 (6 bases). The V end was cut by 8 bases, the J end by 6 bases, with 16 bases between. This CDR3 spans 14 amino acids. Germline CDR1 and CDR2: LNHDA and SQIVND (reference sequence). The CDR3 reads CASQSTGPDEKLFF. CDR3 nucleotide sequence: TGTGCCAGTCAATCGACAGGTCCCGATGAAAAACTGTTTTTT. Using reference TRBV19 and TRBJ1-4 for the parts outside the CDR3, the full variable domain is DGGITQSPKYLFRKEGQNVTLSCEQNLNHDAMYWYRQDPGQGLRLIYYSQIVNDFQKGDIAEGYSVSREKKESFPLTVTSAQKNPTAFYLCASQSTGPDEKLFFGSGTQLSVL.

The chain has TRBV2 and TRBJ2-1; TRBD2 matches 11 bases. The CDR3 has 16 amino acids. With V trimmed by 0 bases and J by 2 bases, 0 bases remained unmatched. Germline assignment: CDR1 SNHLY and CDR2 FYNNEI. CDR3 in amino acids: CASSEALAGAYNEQFF. Written as DNA, the CDR3 is TGTGCCAGCAGTGAAGCACTAGCGGGGGCCTACAATGAGCAGTTCTTC.

This sequence joins TRBV6-9 and TRBJ2-7, with D possibly TRBD2 on 5 matching bases. Trimming took off 5 bases at V and 7 bases at J, with 15 bases between the two ends. Germline V gene sequence: CDR1 MNHGY, CDR2 SVAAGI. CDR3 length equals 13 residues. DNA for the CDR3: TGTGCCAGCAGTACCGGGATGCCGGGGGAGCAGTACTTC. It is translated as CASSTGMPGEQYF.

The chain combines TRBV7-2 with TRBJ1-1, with a possible D match to TRBD1 (5 bases). Trimming left V 4 bases short and J 5 bases short, with 14 bases between. Germline assignment: CDR1 SGHTA and CDR2 FQGNSA. This CDR3 has 14 amino acids. The CDR3 coding sequence is TGTGCCAGCAGCTGGGATCTGGGGGGTACTGAAGCTTTCTTT. Protein product: CASSWDLGGTEAFF.

The chain uses TRBV29-1 and TRBJ1-2; unclear D gene. V was clipped by 6 bases and J by 8 bases, with 10 bases between them. The CDR3 runs to 10 residues. Germline V gene data show CDR1 as SQVTM and CDR2 as ANQGSEA. The CDR3 DNA sequence: TGCAGCGTAATGGACGAGGGCTACACCTTC. This gives the protein CSVMDEGYTF.

The V and J genes are TRBV4-2 and TRBJ2-1; no definite D call. Per the germline V gene, CDR1 is LGHNA and CDR2 is YNFKEQ. V shed 4 bases and J shed 0 bases, with 13 bases lying between them. This CDR3 has 16 amino acids. CDR3 DNA sequence: TGTGCCAGCAGCCTTTTACACTCGAGCTCCTACAATGAGCAGTTCTTC. Encoded protein: CASSLLHSSSYNEQFF.

The V call is TRBV15, the J call TRBJ2-7; D gene unclear. V was clipped by 3 bases and J by 6 bases, with 21 bases between them. Per germline, CDR1 LNHNV and CDR2 YYDKDF (reference sequence). CDR3 length: 16 amino acids. The CDR3 spells CATSRIGDSILSEQYF. In DNA form, the CDR3 reads TGTGCCACCAGCAGGATAGGCGATAGTATTTTGTCCGAGCAGTACTTC.

This clone was seen a handful of times. The J gene is TRBJ1-4, the V gene TRBV30; 7 positions match TRBD1. Germline trimming cut 3 bases from V and 8 bases from J; bases unmatched to any gene: 9. From germline, CDR1 is GTSNPN and CDR2 SVGIG (reference sequence). The CDR3 runs 14 residues. CDR3 protein: CAWRQGRGYEKLFF. CDR3 sequence (DNA): TGTGCCTGGAGACAGGGGCGGGGGTACGAAAAACTGTTTTTT.

This clone appeared a few times. This sequence joins TRBV19 and TRBJ2-3; D is possibly TRBD2 (5 bases). The CDR3 covers 14 residues. Trimming took 4 bases from V and 0 from J, leaving 8 bases between them. Germline CDR1 is LNHDA and CDR2 is SQIVND (reference sequence). CDR3 coding DNA: TGTGCCAGTAGTAAACAGCGGAGCACAGATACGCAGTATTTT. Amino acid sequence: CASSKQRSTDTQYF.

The CDR3 coding sequence is TGCGCCAGCAGCCTCGCACAGGGCAATTCACCCCTCCACTTT. Its protein product is CASSLAQGNSPLHF. The chain combines TRBV4-3 with TRBJ1-6; D perhaps matches TRBD1 (6 bases). CDR1 and CDR2 (germline): LGHNA, YSLEER. The CDR3 length is 14 residues. The V end was cut by 4 bases, the J end by 7 bases, with 11 bases between.

The gene calls are TRBV6-6 and TRBJ1-1; D unresolved. With 0 bases removed from V and 3 bases from J, the gap between germline ends came to 8 bases. The CDR3 covers 14 residues. The germline V gene encodes CDR1 MNHNY and CDR2 SVGAGI (reference sequence). The CDR3 DNA follows: TGTGCCAGCAGTTACTCGCAGAGGCACACTGAAGCTTTCTTT. Translation gives CASSYSQRHTEAFF.

The chain recombines TRBV18 with TRBJ1-1; D gene uncertain. The CDR3 has 12 amino acids. Germline V CDR1 and CDR2: KGHSH, LQKENI. V gave up 3 bases and J gave up 7 bases, with 9 bases separating them. This CDR3 reads CASSPFSGEAFF. As DNA, the CDR3 is TGTGCCAGCTCACCTTTCAGTGGTGAAGCTTTCTTT.

In its sample, this clone was seen a few times. As DNA, the CDR3 is TGTGCCAGCAGCTTAGCACCAGAGAGCAATCAGCCCCAGCATTTT. Amino acids: CASSLAPESNQPQHF. This chain joins TRBV7-8 and TRBJ1-5; D call uncertain. With 0 bases removed from V and 1 base from J, the gap between germline ends came to 7 bases. Germline CDR1 reads SGHVS; CDR2 reads FQNEAQ. This CDR3 contains 15 residues.

This clone turned up a few times. The V call is TRBV30, the J call TRBJ1-1, with D possibly matching TRBD1 (6 bases). Deletions cut 5 bases from V and 1 base from J, with 8 bases between. The CDR3 is 12 residues long. CDR1 and CDR2 (germline): GTSNPN, SVGIG (reference sequence). CDR3 DNA sequence: TGTGCCTGGGCACAGGGGAACACTGAAGCTTTCTTT. It encodes CAWAQGNTEAFF.

The table lists this clone with a count of one. The chain links TRBV5-5 to TRBJ2-1; 7 bases match TRBD2. CDR1 and CDR2 (germline): SGHKS, YYEKEE (reference sequence). CDR3 length equals 14 residues. Losses at the gene ends were 3 bases for V and 6 bases for J; bases not matched to a gene: 6. This chain's CDR3 is CASSSTGLVNEQFF. The CDR3 coding sequence is TGTGCCAGCAGCTCAACTGGACTAGTCAATGAGCAGTTCTTC.

The chain combines TRBV11-2 with TRBJ2-1; 7 nucleotides agree with TRBD2. Germline V lookup: CDR1 SGHAT, CDR2 FQNNGV. V was pared by 7 bases and J by 4 bases, with 10 bases of the junction left unmatched. This CDR3 is built from 15 residues. The CDR3 DNA follows: TGTGCCAGCACCCCCCTCGGGCGGGAGTACAATGAGCAGTTCTTC. Protein sequence: CASTPLGREYNEQFF.

The chain uses TRBV5-6 and TRBJ2-7; D is uncertain. The CDR3 sequence is 11 residues long. V lost 4 bases to trimming and J lost 3 bases, with 5 bases between them. The germline gives CDR1 SGHDT, CDR2 YYEEEE. The CDR3 sequence: CASSLYYEQYF. CDR3 bases: TGTGCCAGCAGCCTGTACTACGAGCAGTACTTC.

The V and J genes are TRBV5-6 and TRBJ1-5, with D unclear. V lost 5 bases and J lost 11, with 17 bases in between. The germline gives CDR1 SGHDT, CDR2 YYEEEE. CDR3 length equals 13 residues. DNA for the CDR3: TGTGCCAGCAGTGAGGACCCGGGAGGGTCCCAGCATTTT. Encoded protein: CASSEDPGGSQHF. Full variable domain (outside the CDR3, taken from reference TRBV5-6 and TRBJ1-5): DAGVTQSPTHLIKTRGQQVTLRCSPKSGHDTVSWYQQALGQGPQFIFQYYEEEERQRGNFPDRFSGHQFPNYSSELNVNALLLGDSALYLCASSEDPGGSQHFGDGTRLSIL.

The rearrangement uses TRBV5-1 and TRBJ2-7; a weak D match, TRBD1 (6 bases). Germline CDR1 and CDR2: SGHRS and YFSETQ. V lost 5 bases and J lost 2, with 26 bases in between. The CDR3 has 18 amino acids. CDR3 region: CASSPGRGSKREAYEQYF. The CDR3, as DNA: TGCGCCAGCAGTCCCGGCAGGGGCTCAAAAAGGGAAGCCTACGAGCAGTACTTC. The complete variable domain, with remaining parts taken from reference TRBV5-1 and TRBJ2-7, reads KAGVTQTPRYLIKTRGQQVTLSCSPISGHRSVSWYQQTPGQGLQFLFEYFSETQRNKGNFPGRFSGRQFSNSRSEMNVSTLELGDSALYLCASSPGRGSKREAYEQYFGPGTRLTVT.

V is TRBV5-4 and J is TRBJ1-4, with D perhaps TRBD1 (6 bases). V was pared by 0 bases and J by 9 bases, with 18 bases between. This CDR3 contains 16 residues. Germline values: CDR1 SGHNT, CDR2 YYREEE (reference sequence). CDR3 amino acids: CASSLVGAQGGKKLFF. The DNA for the CDR3 is TGTGCCAGCAGCTTGGTGGGGGCACAGGGAGGTAAAAAACTGTTTTTT.

The genes are TRBV5-8 and TRBJ2-3, with D perhaps matching TRBD2 (5 bases). Between the trimmed V and J ends, which lost 0 bases and 9 bases, there was a span of 8 bases. The germline V gene has CDR1 SGHTS and CDR2 YDEGEE. There are 12 residues in the CDR3. The DNA for the CDR3 is TGTGCCAGCAGCTTGGCCAGACTAACGCAGTATTTT. This translates into CASSLARLTQYF.

This sequence joins TRBV9 and TRBJ2-1; D might be TRBD1 or TRBD2, each matching 6 bases. Germline CDR1 is SGDLS and CDR2 is YYNGEE. The CDR3 sequence is 15 residues long. The V gene lost 2 bases and the J gene lost 4 bases, with 13 bases spanning the gap. In DNA, the CDR3 is TGTGCCAGCAGCGTTGTTGGGGGGCAATACAATGAGCAGTTCTTC. This translates into CASSVVGGQYNEQFF.